The next 26 T cell receptor beta chains were all read from a single sample in a study of Graves' ophthalmopathy and Graves' hyperthyroidism. Amplified material comprised TCR beta CDR3 regions derived from RNA transcripts. HTBI primers primed a first-round RT-PCR, and a second-round multiplex PCR followed. TCRdb re-analysed the multiplex PCR reads in MiXCR, keeping a single row per CDR3 protein. The table lists about 620,000 distinct CDR3 sequences, about 24% of them singletons. Sequencing was performed on peripheral blood. Every receptor here comes from a woman aged 18-35 years with stable Graves' hyperthyroidism. Some clones in this sample may be carry-over from other donors' samples.

This clonotype occurred a few times. This chain connects TRBV11-3 to TRBJ1-6, with D perhaps matching TRBD1 (6 bases). The germline CDR1 and CDR2 sequences are SGHNT and YENEEA. Trimming cost V 4 bases and J 7 bases, with 11 bases left between them. The CDR3 is 14 residues long. This CDR3 reads CASSYYRENSPLHF. As DNA, the CDR3 is TGTGCCAGCAGCTATTACAGGGAAAATTCACCCCTCCACTTT.

In this sample, this clonotype turned up many times. The gene calls are TRBV5-1 and TRBJ1-2; TRBD1 matches 7 bases. V lost 0 bases to trimming and J lost 2 bases; unmatched junction nucleotides: 4. Germline lookup yields CDR1 SGHRS and CDR2 YFSETQ. This CDR3 spans 15 amino acids. DNA for the CDR3: TGCGCCAGCAGCTTGGTGACAGGGAGAAACTATGGCTACACCTTC. This translates into CASSLVTGRNYGYTF.

The chain is built from TRBV9 and TRBJ1-2; D unclear. CDR3 length: 14 amino acids. The germline CDR1 and CDR2 sequences are SGDLS and YYNGEE. The germline V and J ends were trimmed by 0 bases and 1 base, with 7 bases remaining between them. CDR3 residues: CASSVGSYNYGYTF. In DNA form, the CDR3 reads TGTGCCAGCAGCGTAGGCTCTTATAACTATGGCTACACCTTC. Variable domain in full (rest from reference TRBV9 and TRBJ1-2): DSGVTQTPKHLITATGQRVTLRCSPRSGDLSVYWYQQSLDQGLQFLIQYYNGEERAKGNILERFSAQQFPDLHSELNLSSLELGDSALYFCASSVGSYNYGYTFGSGTRLTVV.

At least ten counts were recorded for this clonotype. The V gene is TRBV28, the J gene TRBJ1-1; D perhaps matches TRBD1 (5 bases). The CDR3 contains 13 residues. The germline V gene has CDR1 MDHEN and CDR2 SYDVKM. Trimming removed 5 bases at V and 9 bases at J, with 16 bases between. The CDR3 region is CASSTQGGIKAFF. In nucleotides, the CDR3 is TGTGCCAGCAGTACCCAGGGAGGGATTAAAGCTTTCTTT.

The CDR3 region is CASTGRSNQPQHF. CDR3 coding DNA: TGTGCCAGCACAGGGAGAAGCAATCAGCCCCAGCATTTT. The J gene is TRBJ1-5, the V gene TRBV2; perhaps TRBD1 as D (5 bases). Germline V lookup: CDR1 SNHLY, CDR2 FYNNEI. V dropped 7 bases and J dropped 1 base, with 8 bases sitting between them. The CDR3 length is 13 residues.

The chain employs TRBV6-1 and TRBJ1-5, with a possible D match to TRBD1 (5 bases). Germline V gene lookup returns CDR1 MNHNS and CDR2 SASEGT. Deletions cut 5 bases from V and 0 bases from J, with 11 bases between. This CDR3 is 15 amino acids long. CDR3 in amino acids: CASSQAGDSNQPQHF. For the CDR3, the DNA is TGTGCCAGCAGTCAGGCGGGGGATAGCAATCAGCCCCAGCATTTT.

This clonotype has ten or more counts. CDR3 coding DNA: TGTGCCAGCAGTGATGAAATTGGCGCAGGAGTGAGGGGCTACACCTTC. This codes for CASSDEIGAGVRGYTF. J is TRBJ1-2 and V is TRBV2; D gene uncertain. Germline values: CDR1 SNHLY, CDR2 FYNNEI. V lost 3 bases and J 8 bases, leaving 22 bases between the germline ends. CDR3 size: 16 residues.

In its sample, this clonotype was seen many times. V gene TRBV2 combines with J gene TRBJ1-1; 8 bases are shared with TRBD1. V lost 8 bases to trimming and J lost 1 base; unmatched junction nucleotides: 6. CDR3 length: 14 residues. The germline gives CDR1 SNHLY, CDR2 FYNNEI. CDR3 region: CASAGQGRNTEAFF. CDR3 nucleotides: TGTGCCAGCGCAGGACAGGGTCGGAACACTGAAGCTTTCTTT.

As to this clonotype: A much larger clonotype is one base distant, so this may be a read error. The rearrangement joins TRBV9 to TRBJ1-6, with no clear D. Per germline, CDR1 SGDLS and CDR2 YYNGEE. The length of the CDR3 is 13 residues. Here the CDR3 DNA reads TGTGCCAGCAGTAAAGACGGGAATTCACACCTCCACTTT. Translating gives CASSKDGNSHLHF.

V and J are TRBV6-1 and TRBJ2-2; 7 bases line up with TRBD1. Germline V gives CDR1 MNHNS, CDR2 SASEGT. The CDR3 is made up of 14 amino acids. V shed 8 bases, J shed 6 bases, and the junction held 9 bases outside the gene matches. The chain's CDR3 is CASGRLGQPGELFF. The CDR3 DNA is TGTGCCAGCGGACGCCTGGGACAGCCCGGGGAGCTGTTTTTT.

This clonotype was found many times. The junction shows a germline mismatch at one end, possibly a read error. This sequence joins TRBV11-2 and TRBJ2-7; D possibly corresponds to TRBD1 (5 bases). Germline V gives CDR1 SGHAT, CDR2 FQNNGV. The CDR3 totals 15 residues. In DNA, the CDR3 is TGTGCCAGCAGCATAGAATTCGGACAATCCTACGAGCAGTACTTC. Translation: CASSIEFGQSYEQYF.

This clonotype was seen many times. The chain employs TRBV6-4 and TRBJ2-2, with TRBD2 matching 7 bases. Trimming removed 5 bases from V and 1 base from J; junction bases left unmatched: 10. Germline CDR1 MRHNA, CDR2 SNTAGT. The CDR3 is 17 residues long. DNA of the CDR3: TGTGCCAGCAGTCGCCCCGGGAGGACCCAGAACACCGGGGAGCTGTTTTTT. It yields the protein CASSRPGRTQNTGELFF.

In this sample, this clonotype turned up many times. V usage is TRBV6-5 and J usage is TRBJ2-5; D is possibly TRBD1 (7 bases). Germline loops: CDR1 MNHEY, CDR2 SVGAGI. The CDR3 runs to 15 residues. Trimming took 5 bases from V and 1 from J, leaving 14 bases between them. CDR3 sequence reads: CASSPQGGSQETQYF. CDR3 nucleotide sequence: TGTGCCAGCAGTCCCCAGGGGGGTAGCCAAGAGACCCAGTACTTC.

This clonotype was detected many times. The V and J genes are TRBV10-3 and TRBJ1-1, with D possibly matching TRBD1 (5 bases). Germline V lookup: CDR1 ENHRY, CDR2 SYGVKD. The V end was cut by 3 bases, the J end by 4 bases, with 12 bases between. This CDR3 comprises 14 residues. DNA for the CDR3: TGTGCCATCAGTGATGCAGGGATGGGCACTGAAGCTTTCTTT. Translated: CAISDAGMGTEAFF.

Of note for this clonotype: One end of the junction does not line up with germline, which may come from a read error. The chain joins TRBV9 to TRBJ2-5, with 10 nucleotides matching TRBD1. Germline values: CDR1 SGDLS, CDR2 YYNGEE. This CDR3 spans 16 amino acids. The CDR3 protein is CASSVRQGATQEAQYF. The CDR3 DNA is TGTGCCAGCAGCGTTAGACAGGGGGCGACCCAAGAGGCCCAGTACTTC.

This clonotype was seen many times. V usage is TRBV12-3 or TRBV12-4 and J usage is TRBJ1-2; 8 positions match TRBD1. There are 11 residues in the CDR3. J was trimmed by 8 bases and V by 8 bases; bases with no gene match: 4. The CDR3 loop is CASQGAWGYTF. The CDR3 DNA sequence: TGTGCCAGCCAGGGGGCATGGGGCTACACCTTC.

This clonotype showed up many times. The V and J genes are TRBV5-1 and TRBJ2-7; 9 bases line up with TRBD2. Trimming at V came to 3 bases and at J to 5 bases, leaving 12 bases not matched to a gene. Germline V CDR1 and CDR2: SGHRS, YFSETQ. The CDR3 is 16 residues long. The CDR3 bases are TGCGCCAGCAGCTCCCCCGCGGGGGGGGTCCGGAACGAGCAGTACTTC. This sequence encodes CASSSPAGGVRNEQYF.

Details on this clonotype: Possible read error: a much larger clone is one base away. This CDR3 fails to terminate in the conserved phenylalanine or tryptophan, so it likely reflects a read error. The gene calls are TRBV20-1 and TRBJ1-2; the D is unclear. V was clipped by 5 bases and J by 8 bases, with 12 bases between them. The CDR3 covers 11 residues. The germline V gene encodes CDR1 DFQATT and CDR2 SNEGSKA (reference sequence). CDR3 nucleotides: TGCAGTGCTCGAGTAGGTAACGGCTACACCTAC. It is translated as CSARVGNGYTY.

As for this clonotype: One junction end does not reproduce the germline sequence, and a read error may be involved. The V gene is TRBV20-1, the J gene TRBJ2-7; 8 bases match TRBD1. This CDR3 is built from 15 residues. Germline values: CDR1 DFQATT, CDR2 SNEGSKA (reference sequence). CDR3 sequence (DNA): TGCAGTGCTAGAGGCCGGGACAGGTTTACCTACGAGCAGTGCTTC. This sequence encodes CSARGRDRFTYEQCF.

This clonotype has only a few counts. J is TRBJ1-2 and V is TRBV5-5, with TRBD1 matching over 7 bases. Germline V lookup: CDR1 SGHKS, CDR2 YYEKEE (reference sequence). The CDR3 contains 16 residues. The ends lost 0 bases at V and 4 bases at J; junction bases unmatched: 9. CDR3: CASSLEGPGTVYGYTF. CDR3 bases: TGTGCCAGCAGCTTGGAAGGACCCGGGACAGTCTATGGCTACACCTTC.

This chain connects TRBV5-1 to TRBJ2-5; the D gene is possibly TRBD1 (5 bases). CDR1 and CDR2 from the germline V gene are SGHRS and YFSETQ. This CDR3 spans 14 amino acids. The V gene lost 0 bases and the J gene lost 8 bases, with 14 bases spanning the gap. The CDR3 here is CASSLEPWTLTQYF. DNA of the CDR3: TGCGCCAGCAGCTTGGAGCCCTGGACACTTACCCAGTACTTC. Combining the CDR3 with reference TRBV5-1 and TRBJ2-5 gives the whole variable domain KAGVTQTPRYLIKTRGQQVTLSCSPISGHRSVSWYQQTPGQGLQFLFEYFSETQRNKGNFPGRFSGRQFSNSRSEMNVSTLELGDSALYLCASSLEPWTLTQYFGPGTRLLVL.

Only a few counts were recorded for this clonotype. This chain joins TRBV27 and TRBJ1-1; D is possibly TRBD1 (6 bases). V was clipped by 7 bases and J by 5 bases, with 20 bases between them. The length of the CDR3 is 15 residues. Germline CDR1 MNHEY, CDR2 SMNVEV (reference sequence). The CDR3 protein is CASNPGAGAQTEAFF. The CDR3 DNA reads as TGTGCCAGCAACCCTGGTGCAGGGGCCCAAACTGAAGCTTTCTTT.

This clonotype turned up a few times. At one end, the junction sequence differs from germline, possibly due to a read error. The chain is built from TRBV2 and TRBJ1-5, with TRBD1 matching over 7 bases. Germline lookup yields CDR1 SNHLY and CDR2 FYNNEI. This CDR3 region has 15 residues. CDR3 residues: CANSGGQNGNQPQHF. The CDR3 region has the DNA TGTGCCAACAGTGGGGGACAGAATGGCAATCAGCCCCAGCATTTT.

This clonotype was seen at least ten times. V and J are TRBV6-5 and TRBJ2-7, with 7 nucleotides matching TRBD2. V shed 4 bases and J 8 bases; nucleotides not matched to a gene: 11. Germline lookup yields CDR1 MNHEY and CDR2 SVGAGI. CDR3 size: 14 residues. The CDR3 spells CASSWGEGDLKQYF. The CDR3, as DNA: TGTGCCAGCAGTTGGGGGGAGGGAGACCTCAAGCAGTACTTC.

As to this clonotype: This sequence may be a read error, since a much larger clone differs from it by one base. The gene calls are TRBV5-1 and TRBJ1-3; no firm D call. Looked up from germline, CDR1 is SGHRS and CDR2 is YFSETQ. The CDR3 extends over 14 amino acids. The CDR3 loop reads CASSLGTVGNTLYF. In DNA, the CDR3 is TGCGCCAGCAGCTTGGGGACTGTCGGAAACACCCTATATTTT. Filled out from reference TRBV5-1 and TRBJ1-3, the complete variable domain reads KAGVTQTPRYLIKTRGQQVTLSCSPISGHRSVSWYQQTPGQGLQFLFEYFSETQRNKGNFPGRFSGRQFSNSRSEMNVSTLELGDSALYLCASSLGTVGNTLYFGEGSWLTVV.

V is TRBV6-1 and J is TRBJ2-7, with 7 bases fitting TRBD2. The CDR3 spans 14 residues. Germline V gene lookup returns CDR1 MNHNS and CDR2 SASEGT. With 7 bases clipped from V and 1 base from J, the junction kept 7 bases outside the gene matches. CDR3 DNA sequence: TGTGCCAGCACTAGAAGCGGGACGTCCTACGAGCAGTACTTC. This encodes CASTRSGTSYEQYF.